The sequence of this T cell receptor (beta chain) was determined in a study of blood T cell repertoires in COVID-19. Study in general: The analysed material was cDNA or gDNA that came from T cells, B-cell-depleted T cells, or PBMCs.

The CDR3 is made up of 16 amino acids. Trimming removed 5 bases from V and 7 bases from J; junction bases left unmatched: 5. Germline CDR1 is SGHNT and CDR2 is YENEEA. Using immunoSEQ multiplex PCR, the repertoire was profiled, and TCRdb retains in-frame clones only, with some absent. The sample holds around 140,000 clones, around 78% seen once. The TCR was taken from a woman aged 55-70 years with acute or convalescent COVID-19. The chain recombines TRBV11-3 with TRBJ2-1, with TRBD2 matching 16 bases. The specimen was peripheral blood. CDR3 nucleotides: TGTGCCAGCAGCCGGGGACTAGCGGGAGGGGAGAATGAGCAGTTCTTC. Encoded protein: CASSRGLAGGENEQFF.